The TCR beta chain described here comes from a study of CD8+CD57+ T cells in acquired aplastic anemia (dated by TCRdb to 2016 to 2018). Study-wide context: A mean of about 3 ug of DNA, ranging from about 0.2 to 27.4 ug, was extracted from sorted CD4+ and CD8+ cells. Healthy donor samples averaged roughly 10 million reads for CD4+ and 11 million to 13 million for CD8+ cells. The full study reports these points: Between patients and healthy controls, no significant difference in CD8+ Simpson's diversity was found (P=0.060). Although roughly 30 CD8+ CDR3 sequences were shared by patients and controls, these sequences appeared highly expressed in patients and within the immunodominant clones of patients.

In the study, sorted CD4+ and CD8+ blood T cells from patients with severe aplastic anemia and from healthy subjects underwent deep sequencing of TCR repertoires. Ficoll-Paque density gradient centrifugation was used to isolate peripheral blood mononuclear cells. CD4+ and CD8+ T cells were sorted by FACS or magnetic beads before DNA extraction. TCR beta VDJ combination and CDR3 sequence profiling used genomic DNA as the template. An Illumina HiSeq 2000 was used for TCR repertoire sequencing. Per the original workflow: TRBV/TRBJ rearrangement plots, CDR3 size and DJ length profiles, and Simpson's diversity index were used to evaluate the repertoires. The most abundant DNA sequence in the deep sequencing data was defined as the immunodominant clone. CDR3 amino acid sequences were screened for sharing across subjects and were compared with published repertoires and the VDJdb database. In-frame beta chains were kept once TCRdb had trimmed the public reads at Q25 with fastp and called clones with MiXCR. Entries that share a CDR3 protein sequence are merged under the most common genes and DNA. TCRdb, rather than the study authors, made the V and J calls. In this sample the table shows more than 150,000 distinct CDR3 sequences, about half of which occur a single time. About 2.9% of the sample is held by the ten biggest clonotypes.

This clonotype has a count of ten or more. Its antigen remains undetermined. Base-call qualities are not available, and no considerably larger clone is one nucleotide away. Trimming takes 5 bases from V and 2 bases from J, and the germline ends sit 12 bases apart. CDR1 LGHNT and CDR2 FRNRAP are derived from the germline V gene. Including the terminal cysteine and phenylalanine, the CDR3 comprises 14 residues. Only the CDR3 portion is preserved as DNA: 42 bases, with reading frame beginning at the first base. This receptor chain uses TRBV12-5 and TRBJ1-1, with no reliable assignment of the D segment. The sequence was obtained from a human donor in good health. Sequencing used sorted CD4+, CD8+, or CD8+CD57+ T cells (not recorded which) from PBMCs. The sequenced DNA is TGTGCTAGTGGTATATCCGGGGATAACACTGAAGCTTTCTTT. The translation is CASGISGDNTEAFF.